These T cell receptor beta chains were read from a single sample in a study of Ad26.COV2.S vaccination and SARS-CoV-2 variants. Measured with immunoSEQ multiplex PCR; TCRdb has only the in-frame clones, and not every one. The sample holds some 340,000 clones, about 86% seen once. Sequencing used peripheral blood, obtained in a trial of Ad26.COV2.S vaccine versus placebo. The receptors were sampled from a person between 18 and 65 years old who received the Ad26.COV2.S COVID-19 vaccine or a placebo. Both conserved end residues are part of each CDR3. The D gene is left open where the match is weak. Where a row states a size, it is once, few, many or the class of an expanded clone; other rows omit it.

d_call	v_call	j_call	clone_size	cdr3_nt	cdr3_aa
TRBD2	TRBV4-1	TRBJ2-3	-	TGCGCCAGCAGCCGGAGCGGGGGGGCCCTCACAGATACGCAGTATTTT	CASSRSGGALTDTQYF
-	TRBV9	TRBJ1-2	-	TGTGCCAGCAGCGTAGGCGGATGGAGGGGAACAGTCTTTGGCTACACCTTC	CASSVGGWRGTVFGYTF
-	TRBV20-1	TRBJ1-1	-	TGCAGTGCTAGAGATGATAGTGGAGCTTTCTTT	CSARDDSGAFF
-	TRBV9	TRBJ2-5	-	TGTGCCAGCAGCGCAGGTCCTAGGGTCCAAGAGACCCAGTACTTC	CASSAGPRVQETQYF
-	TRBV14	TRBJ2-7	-	TGTGCCAGCAGCCAAGCTTTCTACGAGCAGTACTTC	CASSQAFYEQYF
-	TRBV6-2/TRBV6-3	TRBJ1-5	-	TGTGCCAGCAGTCACAAGGGCACGATGAATCAGCCCCAGCATTTT	CASSHKGTMNQPQHF
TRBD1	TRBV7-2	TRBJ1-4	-	TGTGCCAGCAGTTGGGGACAGGGTGAAAAACTGTTTTTT	CASSWGQGEKLFF
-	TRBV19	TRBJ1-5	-	TGTGCCAGTACAAGCAATAGGCAGCCCCAGCATTTT	CASTSNRQPQHF
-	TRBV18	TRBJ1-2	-	TGTGCCAGCTCACCGGGGTCGAACTATGGCTACACCTTC	CASSPGSNYGYTF
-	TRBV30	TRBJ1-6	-	TGTGCCTGGAGTGGGGGGGGGTCCTATAATTCACCCCTCCACTTT	CAWSGGGSYNSPLHF
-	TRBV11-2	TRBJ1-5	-	TGTGCCAGCAGCTTAGATCTCTCAGACAGGTCCCAGCATTTT	CASSLDLSDRSQHF
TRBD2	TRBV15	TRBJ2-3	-	TGTGCCACCAGCAGAGAATCCAGCGGGGTGGATACGCAGTATTTT	CATSRESSGVDTQYF
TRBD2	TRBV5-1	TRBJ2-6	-	TGCGCCAGCAGCTTTACTAGCGGGGGGAACTCTGGGGCCAACGTCCTGACTTTC	CASSFTSGGNSGANVLTF
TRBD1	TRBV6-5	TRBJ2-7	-	TGTGCCAGCAGTACAGGGGGCAGCTCCTACGAGCAGTACTTC	CASSTGGSSYEQYF
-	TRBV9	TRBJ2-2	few	TGTGCCAGCAGCGAGTCCATGTTCACCGGGGAGCTGTTTTTT	CASSESMFTGELFF
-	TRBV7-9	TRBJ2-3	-	TGTGCCAGCTACCTCCTCCCAGATACGCAGTATTTT	CASYLLPDTQYF
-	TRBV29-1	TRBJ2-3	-	TGCAGCGTTGAAGGACGGGTTACGGATACGCAGTATTTT	CSVEGRVTDTQYF
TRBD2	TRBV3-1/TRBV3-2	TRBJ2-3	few	TGTGCCAGCAGCCCGCGGGGGGGGATCACAGATACGCAGTATTTT	CASSPRGGITDTQYF
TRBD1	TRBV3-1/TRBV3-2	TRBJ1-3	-	TGTGCCAGCAGCCCTTGGGACAGCTCTGGAAACACCATATATTTT	CASSPWDSSGNTIYF
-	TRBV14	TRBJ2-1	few	TGTGCCAGCAGCCAAATCATCGGCGGGGCGTATAACAATGAGCAGTTCTTC	CASSQIIGGAYNNEQFF
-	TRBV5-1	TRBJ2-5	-	TGCGCCAGCAGCAAAGAGGAGACCCAGTACTTC	CASSKEETQYF
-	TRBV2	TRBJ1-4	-	TGTGCCAGCAGTGAAGGGTGGTCGCGCGAAAAACTGTTTTTT	CASSEGWSREKLFF
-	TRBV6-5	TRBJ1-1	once	TGTGCCAGCAGTTACTCGAAAGCAGGGCCGAACACTGAAGCTTTCTTT	CASSYSKAGPNTEAFF
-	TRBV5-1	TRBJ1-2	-	TGCGCCAGCAGCTTGGAGCCAGGGTGGAGAGGTGGCTACACCTTC	CASSLEPGWRGGYTF
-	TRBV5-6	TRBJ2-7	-	TGTGCCAGCAGCTTGGGCTGGGTGTCCGTCGGCGAGCAGTACTTC	CASSLGWVSVGEQYF
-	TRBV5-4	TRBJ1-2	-	TGTGCCAGCAGCCTCCCGGGACTGAACTATGGCTACACCTTC	CASSLPGLNYGYTF
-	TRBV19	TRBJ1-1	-	TGTGCCAGTAGTATTGGTAGAGGGGACACTGAAGCTTTCTTT	CASSIGRGDTEAFF
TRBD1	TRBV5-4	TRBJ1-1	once	TGTGCCAGCAGCCCTGGGACAGGGTTTATGAACACTGAAGCTTTCTTT	CASSPGTGFMNTEAFF
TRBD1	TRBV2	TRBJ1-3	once	TGTGCCAGCAGTGGAACAGGGGGAGCCTTCAACACCATATATTTT	CASSGTGGAFNTIYF
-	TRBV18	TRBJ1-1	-	TGTGCCAGCTCATTGGGGGCCGACACTGAAGCTTTCTTT	CASSLGADTEAFF
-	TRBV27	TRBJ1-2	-	TGTGCCAGCAGTTTGAAGGGTAGCAGCTATGGCTACACCTTC	CASSLKGSSYGYTF
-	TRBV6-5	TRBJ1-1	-	TGTGCCTGCAAGGGCTCTCAGAACACTGAAGCTTTCTTT	CACKGSQNTEAFF
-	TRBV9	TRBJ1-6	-	TGTGCCAGCAGCCCACAGGAAGGTGATTCACCCCTCCACTTT	CASSPQEGDSPLHF
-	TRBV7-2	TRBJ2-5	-	TGTGCCAGCAGCTACAGTGTTGGGGTATCAGAGACCCAGTACTTC	CASSYSVGVSETQYF
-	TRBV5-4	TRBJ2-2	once	TGTGCCAGCAGCACGGCGAACACCGGGGAGCTGTTTTTT	CASSTANTGELFF
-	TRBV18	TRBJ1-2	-	TGTGCCAGCTCACCACTTTCGAAGACTGCAGTTACTAACTATGGCTACACCTTC	CASSPLSKTAVTNYGYTF
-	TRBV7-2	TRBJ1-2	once	TGTGCCAGCAGCTTAGGGCCGGACAGCTATGGCTACACCTTC	CASSLGPDSYGYTF
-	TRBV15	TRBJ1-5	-	TGTGCCACCGCTCTCGGGGGGTTAAGTCAGCCCCAGCATTTT	CATALGGLSQPQHF
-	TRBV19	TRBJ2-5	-	TGTGCCAGTAGTATGGGGTTACAAGAGACCCAGTACTTC	CASSMGLQETQYF
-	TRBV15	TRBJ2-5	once	TGTGCCACCAGCAGTATCTTTGAGACCCAGTACTTC	CATSSIFETQYF
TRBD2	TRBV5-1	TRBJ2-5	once	TGCGCCAGCAGCTTGGGGGCACTAGCGAATGGGGCGGAGACCCAGTACTTC	CASSLGALANGAETQYF
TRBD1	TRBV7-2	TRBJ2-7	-	TGTGCCAGCAGCTCGCGACAGGGAACCTACGAGCAGTACTTC	CASSSRQGTYEQYF
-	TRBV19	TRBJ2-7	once	TGTGCCAGTAGCCCTCCTGCGGCCGTAGGTAGCTCGAACGAGCAGTACTTC	CASSPPAAVGSSNEQYF
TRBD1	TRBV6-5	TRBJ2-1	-	TGTGCCAGCGCCGACAGGGGGCAAGGCAATGAGCAGTTCTTC	CASADRGQGNEQFF
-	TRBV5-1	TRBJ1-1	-	TGCGCCAGCAGCCTTACCGGACTGATGAACACTGAAGCTTTCTTT	CASSLTGLMNTEAFF
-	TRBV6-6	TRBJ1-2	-	TGTGCCAGCAGATCCCTACAGGGAAACTATGGCTACACCTTC	CASRSLQGNYGYTF
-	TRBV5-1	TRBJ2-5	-	TGCGCCAGCAGCTTTATAACAAACCAAGAGACCCAGTACTTC	CASSFITNQETQYF
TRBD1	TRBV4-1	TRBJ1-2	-	TGCGCCAGCAGCCACCTCGGGACAGCTAACTATGGCTACACCTTC	CASSHLGTANYGYTF
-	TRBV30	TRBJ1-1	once	TGTGCCTGGAAGCGGGATCCGAACACTGAAGCTTTCTTT	CAWKRDPNTEAFF
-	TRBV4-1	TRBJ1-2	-	TGCGCCAGCAGCCAAGCCGGACATGGCTACACCTTC	CASSQAGHGYTF
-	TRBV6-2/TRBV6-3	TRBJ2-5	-	TGTGCCAGCAGCTCTCCCTGGGGGGACCAAGAGACCCAGTACTTC	CASSSPWGDQETQYF
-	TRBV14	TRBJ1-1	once	TGTGCCAGGTATGGGACACCCAATTACACTGAAGCTTTCTTT	CARYGTPNYTEAFF
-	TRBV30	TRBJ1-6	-	TGTGCCTGTTCTGTGGAGTCCTATAATTCACCCCTCCACTTT	CACSVESYNSPLHF
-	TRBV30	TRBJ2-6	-	TGTGCCTGGGGAGACAGGCGGGGGGCCAACGTCCTGACTTTC	CAWGDRRGANVLTF
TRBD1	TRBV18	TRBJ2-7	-	TGTGCCAGCTCACCGGGACAGGGAGACTACGAGCAGTACTTC	CASSPGQGDYEQYF
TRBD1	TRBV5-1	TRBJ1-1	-	TGCGCCAGCAGCAGAAGACAGGGGTCGGTGACTGAAGCTTTCTTT	CASSRRQGSVTEAFF
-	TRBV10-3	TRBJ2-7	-	TGTGCCATCAACCCTGGCCCGGGCCAAGAGCAGTACTTC	CAINPGPGQEQYF
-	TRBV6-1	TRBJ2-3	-	TGTGCCAGCAGTGAGAGAAAGGGGATCGGCACAGATACGCAGTATTTT	CASSERKGIGTDTQYF
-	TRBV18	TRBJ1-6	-	TGTGCCAGCTCACCGCTCGGACCGCTAAATTCACCCCTCCACTTT	CASSPLGPLNSPLHF
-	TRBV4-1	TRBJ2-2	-	TGCGCCAGCAGCCTCCAGGGTAACGCCGGGGAGCTGTTTTTT	CASSLQGNAGELFF